Listed here are 17 T cell receptor beta chains from one sample, sequenced in a study of CD8 T cells in Susac syndrome. It was with random hexamers that about 0.45 to 1 ug RNA was reverse transcribed. TCRdb re-analysed the immunoSEQ multiplex PCR reads in MiXCR, keeping a single row per CDR3 protein. In the table there are 75,000 to 95,000 distinct CDR3 sequences, roughly 96% of which are singletons. Specimen: CD8+ T cells from PBMCs. The receptor set was obtained from a human donor with Susac syndrome.

This chain links TRBV18 with TRBJ1-1; D is unclear. Between the trimmed V and J ends, which lost 1 base and 0 bases, there was a span of 15 bases. The CDR3 totals 17 residues. Per the germline V gene, CDR1 is KGHSH and CDR2 is LQKENI. The CDR3 here is CASSPLTQAIMNTEAFF. In DNA form, the CDR3 reads TGTGCCAGCTCACCACTAACGCAGGCTATCATGAACACTGAAGCTTTCTTT.

Only one count was recorded for this clonotype. The chain recombines TRBV28 with TRBJ1-2, with a tentative D call TRBD1 (5 bases). CDR3 size: 15 residues. Germline CDR1 MDHEN, CDR2 SYDVKM. The V end was cut by 10 bases, the J end by 8 bases, with 26 bases between. CDR3 loop: CATAEIKGEGLGYTF. As DNA, the CDR3 is TGTGCCACCGCCGAAATAAAAGGGGAAGGGTTGGGCTACACCTTC.

V gene TRBV5-1 combines with J gene TRBJ1-1, with unresolved D. V shed 0 bases and J shed 7 bases, with 10 bases lying between them. Germline CDR1 is SGHRS and CDR2 is YFSETQ. The length of the CDR3 is 13 residues. CDR3 DNA: TGCGCCAGCAGCTTGGACGAACAGCATGAAGCTTTCTTT. Amino acid sequence: CASSLDEQHEAFF.

The chain links TRBV12-3 or TRBV12-4 to TRBJ2-5; 7 bases map to TRBD1. V gave up 2 bases and J gave up 0 bases; unmatched junction bases: 6. This CDR3 region has 16 residues. The CDR3 nucleotides read TGTGCCAGCAGTTTACGGACAGGACCGTACCAAGAGACCCAGTACTTC. Translating gives CASSLRTGPYQETQYF.

The gene calls are TRBV19 and TRBJ1-1, with 11 bases aligning to TRBD1. Trimming cost V 3 bases and J 0 bases; bases outside gene matches: 6. Germline CDR1 is LNHDA and CDR2 is SQIVND (reference sequence). CDR3 length equals 17 residues. CDR3 residues: CASSIGTGGFMNTEAFF. CDR3 nucleotide sequence: TGTGCCAGTAGTATCGGGACAGGGGGATTTATGAACACTGAAGCTTTCTTT. Filled out from reference TRBV19 and TRBJ1-1, the complete variable domain reads DGGITQSPKYLFRKEGQNVTLSCEQNLNHDAMYWYRQDPGQGLRLIYYSQIVNDFQKGDIAEGYSVSREKKESFPLTVTSAQKNPTAFYLCASSIGTGGFMNTEAFFGQGTRLTVV.

The V and J genes are TRBV29-1 and TRBJ2-1; the D is unclear. Germline V gives CDR1 SQVTM, CDR2 ANQGSEA. Trimming took 5 bases from V and 0 from J, leaving 23 bases between them. The CDR3 spans 18 residues. CDR3 coding DNA: TGCAGCGTTTCGGGCCTCGGATACGCGGCCAACTCCTACAATGAGCAGTTCTTC. Translation gives CSVSGLGYAANSYNEQFF.

V and J are TRBV3-1 and TRBJ1-1; 7 nucleotides align to TRBD1. Germline-derived CDR1 and CDR2 are LGHDT and YNNKEL (reference sequence). The V gene end was trimmed by 4 bases and the J gene end by 4 bases; junction bases not matched to a gene: 6. CDR3 length equals 14 residues. The CDR3, as DNA: TGTGCCAGCAGCCTACAGGGGTCGAGCACTGAAGCTTTCTTT. It codes for CASSLQGSSTEAFF. Full variable domain (remainder filled in from reference TRBV3-1 and TRBJ1-1): DTAVSQTPKYLVTQMGNDKSIKCEQNLGHDTMYWYKQDSKKFLKIMFSYNNKELIINETVPNRFSPKSPDKAHLNLHINSLELGDSAVYFCASSLQGSSTEAFFGQGTRLTVV.

This chain uses TRBV9 with TRBJ1-5, with D unresolved. There are 13 residues in the CDR3. V lost 0 bases to trimming and J lost 7 bases, with 8 bases between them. Germline CDR1 is SGDLS and CDR2 is YYNGEE. CDR3: CASSVGFAQPQHF. In nucleotides, the CDR3 is TGTGCCAGCAGCGTAGGTTTTGCCCAGCCCCAGCATTTT. The full variable domain, its missing parts supplied by reference TRBV9 and TRBJ1-5, is DSGVTQTPKHLITATGQRVTLRCSPRSGDLSVYWYQQSLDQGLQFLIQYYNGEERAKGNILERFSAQQFPDLHSELNLSSLELGDSALYFCASSVGFAQPQHFGDGTRLSIL.

V is TRBV11-2 and J is TRBJ2-1, with D possibly being TRBD1 (5 bases). Trimming left V 1 base short and J 9 bases short, with 13 bases between. Germline V lookup: CDR1 SGHAT, CDR2 FQNNGV. The CDR3 consists of 14 residues. The CDR3 region has the DNA TGTGCCAGCAGCTTAGGGCTGGTCCAGGGTGAGCAGTTCTTC. Its protein product is CASSLGLVQGEQFF.

CDR3 loop: CASSPTTLYYGYTF. The DNA for the CDR3 is TGTGCCAGCAGCCCGACGACCCTTTACTATGGCTACACCTTC. The chain joins TRBV4-2 to TRBJ1-2; D gene unclear. CDR1 is LGHNA and CDR2 is YNFKEQ in the germline V gene. Trimming left V 4 bases short and J 3 bases short, with 12 bases between. The length of the CDR3 is 14 residues.

This chain links TRBV6-5 with TRBJ2-7; D is ambiguous. CDR3 length equals 14 residues. Germline assignment: CDR1 MNHEY and CDR2 SVGAGI. The germline V and J ends were trimmed by 0 bases and 4 bases, with 10 bases remaining between them. This CDR3 reads CASSYSHTAYEQYF. The CDR3 DNA is TGTGCCAGCAGTTACTCGCACACAGCTTACGAGCAGTACTTC.

The chain couples TRBV5-1 to TRBJ2-3; 7 bases map to TRBD1. The CDR3 consists of 13 residues. CDR1 and CDR2 from the germline V gene are SGHRS and YFSETQ. The V and J ends lost 1 base and 5 bases, in that order; junction bases with no gene match: 1. The CDR3 coding sequence is TGCGCCAGCAGCTTGACAGGGGTAGATACGCAGTATTTT. It is translated as CASSLTGVDTQYF.

This chain joins TRBV3-1 and TRBJ1-2; the D gene is possibly TRBD1 (5 bases). Trimming took 1 base from V and 6 from J, leaving 15 bases between them. This CDR3 contains 15 residues. Germline values: CDR1 LGHDT, CDR2 YNNKEL (reference sequence). DNA of the CDR3: TGTGCCAGCAGCCAAGGAATGGGGCAGACGAATGGCTACACCTTC. Translated, it gives CASSQGMGQTNGYTF.

The chain recombines TRBV30 with TRBJ2-2; the D is unclear. V shed 0 bases and J shed 5 bases, with 4 bases lying between them. CDR1 is GTSNPN, CDR2 SVGIG, per germline (reference sequence). CDR3 length equals 12 residues. Here the CDR3 DNA reads TGTGCCTGGAGTGTACGGACCGGGGAGCTGTTTTTT. As protein: CAWSVRTGELFF.

The chain links TRBV7-2 to TRBJ1-5; D might be TRBD1 (6 bases). The CDR3 runs 13 residues. The germline CDR1 and CDR2 sequences are SGHTA and FQGNSA. The V end was cut by 4 bases, the J end by 5 bases, with 9 bases between. The CDR3 is CASSSQGDQPQHF. The CDR3 nucleotides read TGTGCCAGCAGCTCACAGGGAGATCAGCCCCAGCATTTT.

The table lists this clonotype with a count of one. The chain carries TRBV29-1 and TRBJ2-1; TRBD2 is a possible D gene (5 bases). Deletions cut 2 bases from V and 0 bases from J, with 14 bases between. CDR1 and CDR2 (germline): SQVTM, ANQGSEA. The CDR3 has 16 residues. The CDR3 loop is CSVEFGLTSSYNEQFF. The CDR3 nucleotides are TGCAGCGTTGAATTCGGGCTAACTAGCTCCTACAATGAGCAGTTCTTC.

V usage is TRBV7-9 and J usage is TRBJ2-2; TRBD1 matches 7 bases. V dropped 4 bases and J dropped 0; count of bases not matched to a gene: 5. The germline V gene has CDR1 SEHNR and CDR2 FQNEAQ (reference sequence). The CDR3 consists of 16 residues. CDR3 protein: CASSSVDRANTGELFF. The CDR3 DNA reads as TGTGCCAGCAGCTCCGTCGACAGGGCGAACACCGGGGAGCTGTTTTTT.